This TCR beta chain came from a study of CD8 T cells in Susac syndrome. Study-level background: Within the sequenced group of Susac syndrome patients, over five showed active disease and about 8 were in remission. Study results and caveats: Among active patients and in TEMRA cells, CD8+ clonal expansion in Susac reached its peak.

In regard to this clonotype: What it recognizes is unknown.

Reverse transcription of about 0.45 to 1 ug RNA was carried out with random hexamers. With immunoSEQ multiplex PCR, TCR beta CDR3 was amplified across 54 Vbeta and 13 Jbeta. Via MiXCR, TCRdb re-called the immunoSEQ multiplex PCR reads, giving one row per CDR3 protein. This table holds 100,000 to 150,000 distinct CDR3 sequences, around 94% found once. Bulk CD8+ and CD4+ cells came from magnetic negative isolation; CD8+ TEMRA by FACS. The ends lost 4 bases at V and 0 bases at J; junction bases unmatched: 8. This CDR3 is 19 amino acids long. The sample comprised CD8+ T cells from PBMCs. V is TRBV12-3 or TRBV12-4 and J is TRBJ2-1; 14 nucleotides agree with TRBD2. This clonotype originated in a human donor with Susac syndrome. CDR3 coding DNA: TGTGCCAGCAGTTCCGACGGGACTAGCGGGAGCAACTCCTACAATGAGCAGTTCTTC. Its translation: CASSSDGTSGSNSYNEQFF.